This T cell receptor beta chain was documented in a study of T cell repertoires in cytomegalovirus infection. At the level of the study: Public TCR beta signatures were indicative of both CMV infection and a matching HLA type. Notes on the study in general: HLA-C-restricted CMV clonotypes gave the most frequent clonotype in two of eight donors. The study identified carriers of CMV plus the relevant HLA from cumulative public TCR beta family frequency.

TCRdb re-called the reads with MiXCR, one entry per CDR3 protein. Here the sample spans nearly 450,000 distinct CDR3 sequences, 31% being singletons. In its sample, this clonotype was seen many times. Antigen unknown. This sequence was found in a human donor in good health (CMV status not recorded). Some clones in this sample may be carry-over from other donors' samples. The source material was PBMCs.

CDR3 sequence (DNA): TGTGCCAGCAGCTTAGATATGGGCTATGGCTACACCTTC. Encoded protein: CASSLDMGYGYTF. The rearrangement uses TRBV7-2 and TRBJ1-2; no reliable D call. Deletions cut 1 base from V and 4 bases from J, with 7 bases between. The CDR3 is 13 amino acids. CDR1 and CDR2 from the germline V gene are SGHTA and FQGNSA.